The clone carrying this T cell receptor (beta chain) was seen a few times. For repertoire sequencing, the TCR beta CDR3 regions were amplified from RNA transcripts. The library came from an HTBI-primed first-round RT-PCR and a second-round multiplex PCR. MiXCR was run by TCRdb on the multiplex PCR reads, yielding one entry per CDR3 protein. The table records 600,000 to 950,000 distinct CDR3 sequences, approximately 40% of them present only once. CDR1 is SGDLS, CDR2 YYNGEE, per germline. The CDR3 runs 15 residues. J gave up 6 bases and V 0 bases, and 6 bases lay outside the gene matches. This specimen belongs to a study of Graves' ophthalmopathy and Graves' hyperthyroidism. Study summary: Investigators collected peripheral blood at initial diagnosis, before any treatment was given.

Ophthalmopathy cases showed moderate-to-severe activity, scoring CAS ≥3 and NOSPECS ≥4, with duration under 3 months. The diagnosis combined clinical symptoms, thyroxine, TRAb, thyroid ultrasound and orbital computed tomography scans. The PBMC fraction was derived from 9.5 to 10 ml of fresh peripheral blood. The rearrangement uses TRBV9 and TRBJ1-3; 7 bases are a match to TRBD1. The TCR sequence derives from an adult man with Graves' ophthalmopathy. The sequencing sample was made of peripheral blood. CDR3 sequence reads: CASSVVTGALNTIYF. As DNA, the CDR3 is TGTGCCAGCAGCGTAGTAACAGGGGCCCTAAACACCATATATTTT. Complete variable domain (other parts from reference TRBV9 and TRBJ1-3): DSGVTQTPKHLITATGQRVTLRCSPRSGDLSVYWYQQSLDQGLQFLIQYYNGEERAKGNILERFSAQQFPDLHSELNLSSLELGDSALYFCASSVVTGALNTIYFGEGSWLTVV.